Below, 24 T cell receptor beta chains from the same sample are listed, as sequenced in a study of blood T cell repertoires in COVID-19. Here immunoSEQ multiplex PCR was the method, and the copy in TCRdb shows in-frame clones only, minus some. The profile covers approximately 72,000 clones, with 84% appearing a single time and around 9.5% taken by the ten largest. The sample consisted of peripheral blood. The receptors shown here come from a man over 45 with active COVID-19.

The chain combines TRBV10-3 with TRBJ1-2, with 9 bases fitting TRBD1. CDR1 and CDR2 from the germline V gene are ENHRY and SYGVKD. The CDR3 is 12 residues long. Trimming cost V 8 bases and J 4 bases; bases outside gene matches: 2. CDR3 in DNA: TGTGCCATCGGACAGGGGTCCTATGGCTACACCTTC. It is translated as CAIGQGSYGYTF.

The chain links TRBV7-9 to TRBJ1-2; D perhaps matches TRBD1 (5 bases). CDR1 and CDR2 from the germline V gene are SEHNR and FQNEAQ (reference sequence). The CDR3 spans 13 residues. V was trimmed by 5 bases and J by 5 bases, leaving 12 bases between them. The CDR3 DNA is TGTGCCAGCAGCCCCGACAGCGATTATGGCTACACCTTC. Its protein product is CASSPDSDYGYTF.

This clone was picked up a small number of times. The CDR3 coding sequence is TGTGCCAGCTCACTACAGGTAAACAATCAGCCCCAGCATTTT. This encodes CASSLQVNNQPQHF. The rearrangement joins TRBV18 to TRBJ1-5; D possibly corresponds to TRBD1 (5 bases). CDR3 size: 14 residues. V was cut by 4 bases and J by 3 bases, with 10 bases left in between. Germline CDR1 is KGHSH and CDR2 is LQKENI.

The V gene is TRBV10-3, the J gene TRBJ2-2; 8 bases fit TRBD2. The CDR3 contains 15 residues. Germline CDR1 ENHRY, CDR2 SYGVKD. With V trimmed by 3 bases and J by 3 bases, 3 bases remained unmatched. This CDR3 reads CAISELADHTGELFF. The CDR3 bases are TGTGCCATCAGTGAACTAGCGGACCACACCGGGGAGCTGTTTTTT.

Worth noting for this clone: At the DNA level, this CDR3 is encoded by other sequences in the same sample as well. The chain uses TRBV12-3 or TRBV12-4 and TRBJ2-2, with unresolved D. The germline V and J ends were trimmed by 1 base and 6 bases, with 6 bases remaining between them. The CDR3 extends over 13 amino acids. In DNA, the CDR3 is TGTGCCAGCAGTTTAGGAGGCCCCGGGGAGCTGTTTTTT. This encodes CASSLGGPGELFF.

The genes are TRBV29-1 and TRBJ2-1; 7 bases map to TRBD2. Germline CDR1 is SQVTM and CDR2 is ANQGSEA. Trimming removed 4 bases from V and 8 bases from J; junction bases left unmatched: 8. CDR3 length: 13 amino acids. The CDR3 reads CSVVQREGDEQFF. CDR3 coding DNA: TGCAGCGTTGTTCAGCGGGAAGGCGATGAGCAGTTCTTC.

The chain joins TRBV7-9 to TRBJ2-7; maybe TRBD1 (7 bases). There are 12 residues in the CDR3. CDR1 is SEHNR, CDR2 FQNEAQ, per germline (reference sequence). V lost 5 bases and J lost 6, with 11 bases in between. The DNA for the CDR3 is TGTGCCAGCAGCCTCCAGGGGGGCGAGCAGTACTTC. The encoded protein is CASSLQGGEQYF.

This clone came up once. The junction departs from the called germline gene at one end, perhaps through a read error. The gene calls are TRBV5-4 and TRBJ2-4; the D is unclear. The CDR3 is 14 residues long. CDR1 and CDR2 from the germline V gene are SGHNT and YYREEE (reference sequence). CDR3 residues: CANSLDLAKNIQYF. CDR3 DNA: TGTGCCAACAGCTTGGATCTAGCCAAAAACATTCAGTACTTC.

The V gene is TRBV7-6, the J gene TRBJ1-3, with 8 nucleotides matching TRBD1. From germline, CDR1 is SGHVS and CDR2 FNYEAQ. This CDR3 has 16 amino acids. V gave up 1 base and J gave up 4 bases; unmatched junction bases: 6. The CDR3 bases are TGTGCCAGCAGCTTAGTCGGGACAGGTGAAGGAAACACCATATATTTT. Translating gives CASSLVGTGEGNTIYF.

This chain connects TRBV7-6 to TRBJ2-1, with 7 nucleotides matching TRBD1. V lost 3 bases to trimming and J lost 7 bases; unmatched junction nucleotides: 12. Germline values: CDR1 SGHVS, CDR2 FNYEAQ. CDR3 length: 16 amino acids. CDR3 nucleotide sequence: TGTGCCAGCAGCTTGGGACAGACAGGACTGGCAAATGAGCAGTTCTTC. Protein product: CASSLGQTGLANEQFF.

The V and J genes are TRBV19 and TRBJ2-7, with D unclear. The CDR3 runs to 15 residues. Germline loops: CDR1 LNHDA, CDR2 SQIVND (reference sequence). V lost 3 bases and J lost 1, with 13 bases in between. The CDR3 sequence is CASSMQFFGSYEQYF. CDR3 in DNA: TGTGCCAGTAGTATGCAATTCTTCGGTTCCTACGAGCAGTACTTC.

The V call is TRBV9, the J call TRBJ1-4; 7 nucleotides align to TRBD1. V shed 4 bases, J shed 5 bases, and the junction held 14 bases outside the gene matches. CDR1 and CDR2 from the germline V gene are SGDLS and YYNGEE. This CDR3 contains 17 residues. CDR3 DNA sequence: TGTGCCAGCAGCTCTCCTAAGTCGACAGGGACGAATGAAAAACTGTTTTTT. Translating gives CASSSPKSTGTNEKLFF.

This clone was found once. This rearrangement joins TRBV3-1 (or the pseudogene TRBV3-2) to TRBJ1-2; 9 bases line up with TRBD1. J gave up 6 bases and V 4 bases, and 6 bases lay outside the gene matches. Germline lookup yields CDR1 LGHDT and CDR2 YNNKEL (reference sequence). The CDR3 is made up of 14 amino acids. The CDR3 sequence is CASSPWDRENGYTF. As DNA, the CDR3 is TGTGCCAGCAGCCCCTGGGACAGGGAGAATGGCTACACCTTC.

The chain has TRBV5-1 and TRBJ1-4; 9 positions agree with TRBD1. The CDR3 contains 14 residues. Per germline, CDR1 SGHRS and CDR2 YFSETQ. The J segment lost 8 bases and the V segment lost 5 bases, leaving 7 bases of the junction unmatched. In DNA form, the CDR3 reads TGCGCCAGCAGTTCTCCGGGACAGGGAGAAAAACTGTTTTTT. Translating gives CASSSPGQGEKLFF.

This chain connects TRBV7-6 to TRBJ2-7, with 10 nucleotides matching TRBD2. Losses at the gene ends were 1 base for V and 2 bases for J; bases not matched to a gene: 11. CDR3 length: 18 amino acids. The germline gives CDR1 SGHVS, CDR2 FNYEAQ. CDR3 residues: CASSLGDMGTSATYEQYF. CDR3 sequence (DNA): TGTGCCAGCAGCTTAGGGGATATGGGGACTAGCGCTACCTACGAGCAGTACTTC.

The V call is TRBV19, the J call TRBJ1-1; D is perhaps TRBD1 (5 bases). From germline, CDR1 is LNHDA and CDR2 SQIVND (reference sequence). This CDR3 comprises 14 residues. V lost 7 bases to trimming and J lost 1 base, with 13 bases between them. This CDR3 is CASMPTARNTEAFF. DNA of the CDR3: TGTGCCAGTATGCCGACAGCCAGGAACACTGAAGCTTTCTTT.

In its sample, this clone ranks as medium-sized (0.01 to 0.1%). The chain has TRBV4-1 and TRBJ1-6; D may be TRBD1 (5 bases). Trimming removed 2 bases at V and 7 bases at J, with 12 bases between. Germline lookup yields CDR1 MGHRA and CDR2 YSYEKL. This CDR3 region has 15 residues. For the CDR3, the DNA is TGCGCCAGCAGCCAACACGCGCGGGGCAATTCACCCCTCCACTTT. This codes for CASSQHARGNSPLHF.

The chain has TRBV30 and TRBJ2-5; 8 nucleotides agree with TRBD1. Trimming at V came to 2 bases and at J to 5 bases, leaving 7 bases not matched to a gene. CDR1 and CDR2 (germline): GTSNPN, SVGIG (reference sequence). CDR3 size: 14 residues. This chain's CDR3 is CAWSITGGSETQYF. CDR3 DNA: TGTGCCTGGAGTATCACAGGGGGATCGGAGACCCAGTACTTC.

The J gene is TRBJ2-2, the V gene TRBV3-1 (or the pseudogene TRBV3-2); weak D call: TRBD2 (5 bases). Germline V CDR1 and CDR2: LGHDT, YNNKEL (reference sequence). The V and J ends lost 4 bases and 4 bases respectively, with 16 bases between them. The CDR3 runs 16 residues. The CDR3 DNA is TGTGCCAGCAGCCCCCGTGGGGAGTTCGGCACCGGGGAGCTGTTTTTT. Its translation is CASSPRGEFGTGELFF.

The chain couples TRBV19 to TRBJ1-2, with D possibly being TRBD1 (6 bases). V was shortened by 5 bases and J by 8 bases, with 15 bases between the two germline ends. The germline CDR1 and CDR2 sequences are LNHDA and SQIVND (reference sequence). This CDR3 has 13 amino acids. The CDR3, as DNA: TGTGCCAGTAGTCCTCAACAGGGTCTAGGCTACACCTTC. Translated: CASSPQQGLGYTF.

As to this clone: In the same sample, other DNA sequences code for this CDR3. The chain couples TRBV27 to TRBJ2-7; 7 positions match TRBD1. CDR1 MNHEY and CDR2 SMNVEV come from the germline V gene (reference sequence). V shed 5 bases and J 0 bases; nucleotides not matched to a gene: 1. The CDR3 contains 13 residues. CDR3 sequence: CASSPGGSYEQYF. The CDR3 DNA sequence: TGTGCCAGCAGTCCAGGGGGCTCCTACGAGCAGTACTTC.

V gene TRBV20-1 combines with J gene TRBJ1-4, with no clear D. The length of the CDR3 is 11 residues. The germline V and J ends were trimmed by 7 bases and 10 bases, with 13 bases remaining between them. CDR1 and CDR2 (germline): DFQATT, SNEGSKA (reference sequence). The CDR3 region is CSVFSAGKLFF. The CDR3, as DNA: TGCAGTGTCTTCTCTGCGGGAAAACTGTTTTTT.

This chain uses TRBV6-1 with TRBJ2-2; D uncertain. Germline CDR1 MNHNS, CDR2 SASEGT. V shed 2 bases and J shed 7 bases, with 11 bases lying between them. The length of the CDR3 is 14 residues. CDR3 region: CASSEQASGGELFF. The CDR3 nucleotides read TGTGCCAGCAGTGAACAAGCGTCCGGCGGGGAGCTGTTTTTT.

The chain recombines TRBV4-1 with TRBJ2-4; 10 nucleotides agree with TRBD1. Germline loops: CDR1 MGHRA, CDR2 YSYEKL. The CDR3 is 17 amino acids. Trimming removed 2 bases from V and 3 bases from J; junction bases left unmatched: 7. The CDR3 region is CASSQHTGTGVKNIQYF. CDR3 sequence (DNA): TGCGCCAGCAGCCAACACACCGGGACAGGGGTCAAAAACATTCAGTACTTC.